Listed below are T cell receptor beta chains from one sample, sequenced in a study of T cells after yellow fever vaccination. TCRdb re-analysed the 5' RACE reads in MiXCR, keeping a single row per CDR3 protein. The sample carries 100,000 or so distinct CDR3 sequences, more than 7.5% recorded once. The material was CD8+ T cells not binding an NS4B(214-222) dextramer, sorted from PBMCs, obtained approximately 15 days after the first yellow fever vaccination. Every receptor here comes from a man between 18 and 29 years old who received the YFV17D yellow fever vaccine. Both conserved end residues are part of each CDR3. The D gene is left open where the match is weak. A clone size is listed for some rows: how often the clone was seen (once, few, many), or a class if it is expanded.

CDR3,DNA,J,size,V,D
CANSGPEFGTSHFDEQFF,TGTGCCAACAGTGGCCCAGAATTCGGGACTAGTCATTTCGATGAGCAGTTCTTC,TRBJ2-1,few,TRBV2,TRBD2
CASSFGRVYGYTF,TGTGCCAGCAGCTTCGGCAGGGTCTATGGCTACACCTTC,TRBJ1-2,few,TRBV7-2,-
CASSLSAALAKNIQYF,TGTGCCAGCAGCCTATCGGCGGCGCTAGCCAAAAACATTCAGTACTTC,TRBJ2-4,few,TRBV21-1,-
CASSLRDRWRGGYTF,TGTGCCAGCAGCTTACGGGACAGGTGGCGAGGAGGCTACACCTTC,TRBJ1-2,few,TRBV5-5,TRBD1
CASSLGGSTGELFF,TGTGCCAGCAGTTTGGGTGGTAGCACCGGGGAGCTGTTTTTT,TRBJ2-2,many,TRBV12-3/TRBV12-4,-
CASNPGTGVSEQYF,TGTGCCAGCAATCCCGGGACAGGGGTCAGCGAGCAGTACTTC,TRBJ2-7,few,TRBV6-1,TRBD1
CASGWDRASGRRGNTIYF,TGTGCCAGCGGGTGGGACAGGGCTTCGGGACGAAGAGGAAACACCATATATTTT,TRBJ1-3,-,TRBV12-3/TRBV12-4,TRBD1
CASRTSTGLTEAFF,TGTGCCAGCAGGACCTCGACAGGGTTAACTGAAGCTTTCTTT,TRBJ1-1,-,TRBV12-3/TRBV12-4,TRBD1
CASSPTRRSYAGTVGNQPQHF,TGTGCCAGCAGCCCAACTAGGAGGTCGTACGCCGGGACAGTGGGCAATCAGCCCCAGCATTTT,TRBJ1-5,few,TRBV6-2/TRBV6-3,TRBD1
CASSLEPFSYNEQFF,TGTGCCAGCAGCTTAGAACCCTTCTCCTACAATGAGCAGTTCTTC,TRBJ2-1,few,TRBV13,-
CASSLNQGRREQYF,TGTGCCAGCAGCTTAAATCAGGGTAGACGCGAGCAGTACTTC,TRBJ2-7,-,TRBV7-9,-
CAISEMTTNTGELFF,TGTGCCATCAGTGAGATGACAACGAACACCGGGGAGCTGTTTTTT,TRBJ2-2,-,TRBV10-3,-
CASSLAGTSDTDTQYF,TGTGCCAGCAGCTTGGCGGGGACATCGGACACAGATACGCAGTATTTT,TRBJ2-3,many,TRBV5-5,-
CASSPRGSLEQYF,TGTGCCAGCAGTCCCAGGGGATCCCTCGAGCAGTACTTC,TRBJ2-7,few,TRBV6-1,-
CASSLLGEGEKLFF,TGTGCCAGCAGTTTGTTGGGGGAGGGCGAAAAACTGTTTTTT,TRBJ1-4,-,TRBV27,-
CSARAVGLARRELFF,TGCAGTGCTAGAGCAGTAGGGCTAGCGAGGCGGGAGCTGTTTTTT,TRBJ2-2,-,TRBV20-1,-
CAWSPLAYGTSRYEQYF,TGTGCCTGGTCCCCCCTCGCCTACGGGACTAGTCGCTACGAGCAGTACTTC,TRBJ2-7,-,TRBV30,TRBD2
CASSPIRRGGNEQFF,TGTGCCAGCAGCCCAATCCGTCGGGGGGGCAATGAGCAGTTCTTC,TRBJ2-1,many,TRBV11-2,TRBD2
CASSSSLYDRVGYGYTF,TGTGCCAGCAGCTCATCCCTTTACGACAGGGTCGGCTATGGCTACACCTTC,TRBJ1-2,few,TRBV7-9,TRBD1
CASSYAGTGNTGELFF,TGTGCCAGCAGTTACGCCGGGACAGGGAACACCGGGGAGCTGTTTTTT,TRBJ2-2,-,TRBV6-5,TRBD1
CASSDGTEASYEQYF,TGTGCCAGCAGCGACGGGACAGAAGCCTCCTACGAGCAGTACTTC,TRBJ2-7,many,TRBV13,TRBD1
CASSQENHRNTEAFF,TGCGCCAGCAGCCAAGAGAATCACAGGAACACTGAAGCTTTCTTT,TRBJ1-1,few,TRBV4-1,-
CASSSGEGSNEQFF,TGCGCCAGCAGCTCGGGGGAGGGGTCCAATGAGCAGTTCTTC,TRBJ2-1,many,TRBV5-1,TRBD2
CSVDSVSGARGSYNEQFF,TGCAGCGTTGATTCGGTTAGCGGGGCTCGGGGCTCCTACAATGAGCAGTTCTTC,TRBJ2-1,-,TRBV29-1,TRBD2
CACSNTGRGTEAFF,TGTGCCTGCAGTAACACAGGGCGAGGCACTGAAGCTTTCTTT,TRBJ1-1,-,TRBV25-1,-
CASSLRTQNSPLHF,TGTGCCAGCAGCTTACGGACGCAGAATTCACCCCTCCACTTT,TRBJ1-6,-,TRBV3-1,-
CASSNGESGNTIYF,TGTGCCAGCAGTAACGGGGAGAGTGGAAACACCATATATTTT,TRBJ1-3,once,TRBV12-3/TRBV12-4,-
CASSPAPGTGGVRANEKLFF,TGTGCCAGCAGCCCTGCCCCTGGGACAGGGGGTGTACGGGCTAATGAAAAACTGTTTTTT,TRBJ1-4,-,TRBV11-1,TRBD1
CASSLGLAPRAFF,TGTGCCAGCAGCTTAGGTTTGGCGCCGAGGGCTTTCTTT,TRBJ1-1,-,TRBV7-9,-
CASSYGPVGEQYF,TGTGCCAGCAGTTATGGTCCGGTTGGAGAGCAGTACTTC,TRBJ2-7,-,TRBV6-5,-
CASSLVFGGTEAFF,TGTGCCAGCAGCTTAGTCTTCGGCGGCACTGAAGCTTTCTTT,TRBJ1-1,many,TRBV7-9,-
CAISESRGRAQYF,TGTGCCATCAGTGAGTCAAGGGGGCGGGCCCAGTACTTC,TRBJ2-5,-,TRBV10-3,TRBD1
CASSLVDEGYNEQFF,TGTGCCAGCAGCCTAGTAGATGAGGGGTACAATGAGCAGTTCTTC,TRBJ2-1,few,TRBV7-2,-
CASSLAVSSYNEQFF,TGTGCCAGCAGCCTGGCGGTAAGCTCCTACAATGAGCAGTTCTTC,TRBJ2-1,few,TRBV7-9,-
CATSRGGTNTEAFF,TGTGCCACCAGCAGAGGAGGGACGAACACTGAAGCTTTCTTT,TRBJ1-1,-,TRBV15,-
CASSFDRDFTEAFF,TGTGCCAGCAGCTTCGACAGGGACTTCACTGAAGCTTTCTTT,TRBJ1-1,few,TRBV7-9,TRBD1
CASSLAKPDNQPQHF,TGTGCCAGCAGTTTAGCCAAACCGGACAATCAGCCCCAGCATTTT,TRBJ1-5,many,TRBV12-3/TRBV12-4,-
CASRHHRDTDTQYF,TGTGCCAGCAGACACCACAGGGATACAGATACGCAGTATTTT,TRBJ2-3,many,TRBV25-1,-
CASSLVGQGLNTGELFF,TGTGCCAGCAGCTTAGTTGGCCAGGGGCTTAACACCGGGGAGCTGTTTTTT,TRBJ2-2,-,TRBV11-2,-
CASSLHDRENEAFF,TGTGCCAGCAGTCTTCACGACAGGGAGAATGAAGCTTTCTTT,TRBJ1-1,many,TRBV12-3/TRBV12-4,TRBD1
CSASRTNSYNEQFF,TGCAGTGCTAGCCGGACTAACTCCTACAATGAGCAGTTCTTC,TRBJ2-1,few,TRBV20-1,-
CASSYAGGLQPQHF,TGTGCCAGCAGTTACGCGGGGGGCCTTCAGCCCCAGCATTTT,TRBJ1-5,-,TRBV12-3/TRBV12-4,-
CAISDGGSGELFF,TGTGCCATCAGTGACGGGGGCTCCGGGGAGCTGTTTTTT,TRBJ2-2,many,TRBV10-3,-
CASSPTGQPYEQYF,TGTGCCAGCAGTCCTACCGGACAGCCCTACGAGCAGTACTTC,TRBJ2-7,-,TRBV12-3/TRBV12-4,-
CATHTGRDEQYF,TGTGCCACCCATACAGGGCGAGACGAGCAGTACTTC,TRBJ2-7,-,TRBV24-1,-
CASSPDTDTQYF,TGCGCCAGCAGCCCAGACACAGATACGCAGTATTTT,TRBJ2-3,-,TRBV4-1,-
CASSLTKLYGYTF,TGTGCCAGCAGTTTAACCAAGTTATATGGCTACACCTTC,TRBJ1-2,-,TRBV12-3/TRBV12-4,-
CASSLSLGATSPLHF,TGTGCCAGCAGTTTATCTCTGGGGGCAACTTCACCCCTCCACTTT,TRBJ1-6,-,TRBV28,-
CASSYSRRGDTQYF,TGTGCCAGCAGTTACTCGAGGCGGGGAGATACGCAGTATTTT,TRBJ2-3,-,TRBV6-5,-
CASSRRRDSGQETQYF,TGCGCCAGCAGCCGCCGCCGGGACAGCGGGCAAGAGACCCAGTACTTC,TRBJ2-5,-,TRBV4-3,-
CASRPGHDAEAFF,TGTGCCAGCAGACCCGGACACGACGCTGAAGCTTTCTTT,TRBJ1-1,few,TRBV7-9,-
CSADNFLNTEAFF,TGCAGCGCTGACAACTTTTTGAACACTGAAGCTTTCTTT,TRBJ1-1,many,TRBV29-1,-
CASRLDYPGLNEQFF,TGTGCCAGCAGACTGGACTACCCAGGGCTCAATGAGCAGTTCTTC,TRBJ2-1,-,TRBV12-3/TRBV12-4,-
CASSPGLNEQFF,TGTGCCAGTAGTCCGGGTCTGAATGAGCAGTTCTTC,TRBJ2-1,few,TRBV19,-